Sequencing of this T cell receptor beta chain was carried out in a study of blood T cell repertoires in COVID-19. Study as a whole: The study drew acute and convalescent COVID-19 samples from the United States, Italy and Spain. PBMCs, B-cell-depleted T cells, or T cells were the source of the cDNA or gDNA that made up the material.

Authors' processing steps: Estimation of nucleated cell counts was performed using reference gene primer amplification. This table comes from immunoSEQ multiplex PCR, and its TCRdb copy is limited to in-frame clones, with some not included. Clone size and V and J calls were adopted from that table, with D and trimming inferred from the DNA. The table lists roughly 250,000 clones, around 89% of them singletons, with more than 0.75% in the top ten. In germline, CDR1 is LNHDA, CDR2 SQIVND (reference sequence). This CDR3 spans 17 amino acids. The trim removed 2 bases at V and 2 bases at J, leaving 5 bases unmatched.

Sequenced sample: peripheral blood. V gene TRBV19 combines with J gene TRBJ2-6, with 8 nucleotides matching TRBD1. This TCR derives from a man in his thirties or forties with acute or convalescent COVID-19. CDR3 bases: TGTGCCAGTAGTATAACAGGGGGACAAACTGGGGCCAACGTCCTGACTTTC. Protein product: CASSITGGQTGANVLTF. Drawing the rest from reference TRBV19 and TRBJ2-6, the complete variable domain is DGGITQSPKYLFRKEGQNVTLSCEQNLNHDAMYWYRQDPGQGLRLIYYSQIVNDFQKGDIAEGYSVSREKKESFPLTVTSAQKNPTAFYLCASSITGGQTGANVLTFGAGSRLTVL.